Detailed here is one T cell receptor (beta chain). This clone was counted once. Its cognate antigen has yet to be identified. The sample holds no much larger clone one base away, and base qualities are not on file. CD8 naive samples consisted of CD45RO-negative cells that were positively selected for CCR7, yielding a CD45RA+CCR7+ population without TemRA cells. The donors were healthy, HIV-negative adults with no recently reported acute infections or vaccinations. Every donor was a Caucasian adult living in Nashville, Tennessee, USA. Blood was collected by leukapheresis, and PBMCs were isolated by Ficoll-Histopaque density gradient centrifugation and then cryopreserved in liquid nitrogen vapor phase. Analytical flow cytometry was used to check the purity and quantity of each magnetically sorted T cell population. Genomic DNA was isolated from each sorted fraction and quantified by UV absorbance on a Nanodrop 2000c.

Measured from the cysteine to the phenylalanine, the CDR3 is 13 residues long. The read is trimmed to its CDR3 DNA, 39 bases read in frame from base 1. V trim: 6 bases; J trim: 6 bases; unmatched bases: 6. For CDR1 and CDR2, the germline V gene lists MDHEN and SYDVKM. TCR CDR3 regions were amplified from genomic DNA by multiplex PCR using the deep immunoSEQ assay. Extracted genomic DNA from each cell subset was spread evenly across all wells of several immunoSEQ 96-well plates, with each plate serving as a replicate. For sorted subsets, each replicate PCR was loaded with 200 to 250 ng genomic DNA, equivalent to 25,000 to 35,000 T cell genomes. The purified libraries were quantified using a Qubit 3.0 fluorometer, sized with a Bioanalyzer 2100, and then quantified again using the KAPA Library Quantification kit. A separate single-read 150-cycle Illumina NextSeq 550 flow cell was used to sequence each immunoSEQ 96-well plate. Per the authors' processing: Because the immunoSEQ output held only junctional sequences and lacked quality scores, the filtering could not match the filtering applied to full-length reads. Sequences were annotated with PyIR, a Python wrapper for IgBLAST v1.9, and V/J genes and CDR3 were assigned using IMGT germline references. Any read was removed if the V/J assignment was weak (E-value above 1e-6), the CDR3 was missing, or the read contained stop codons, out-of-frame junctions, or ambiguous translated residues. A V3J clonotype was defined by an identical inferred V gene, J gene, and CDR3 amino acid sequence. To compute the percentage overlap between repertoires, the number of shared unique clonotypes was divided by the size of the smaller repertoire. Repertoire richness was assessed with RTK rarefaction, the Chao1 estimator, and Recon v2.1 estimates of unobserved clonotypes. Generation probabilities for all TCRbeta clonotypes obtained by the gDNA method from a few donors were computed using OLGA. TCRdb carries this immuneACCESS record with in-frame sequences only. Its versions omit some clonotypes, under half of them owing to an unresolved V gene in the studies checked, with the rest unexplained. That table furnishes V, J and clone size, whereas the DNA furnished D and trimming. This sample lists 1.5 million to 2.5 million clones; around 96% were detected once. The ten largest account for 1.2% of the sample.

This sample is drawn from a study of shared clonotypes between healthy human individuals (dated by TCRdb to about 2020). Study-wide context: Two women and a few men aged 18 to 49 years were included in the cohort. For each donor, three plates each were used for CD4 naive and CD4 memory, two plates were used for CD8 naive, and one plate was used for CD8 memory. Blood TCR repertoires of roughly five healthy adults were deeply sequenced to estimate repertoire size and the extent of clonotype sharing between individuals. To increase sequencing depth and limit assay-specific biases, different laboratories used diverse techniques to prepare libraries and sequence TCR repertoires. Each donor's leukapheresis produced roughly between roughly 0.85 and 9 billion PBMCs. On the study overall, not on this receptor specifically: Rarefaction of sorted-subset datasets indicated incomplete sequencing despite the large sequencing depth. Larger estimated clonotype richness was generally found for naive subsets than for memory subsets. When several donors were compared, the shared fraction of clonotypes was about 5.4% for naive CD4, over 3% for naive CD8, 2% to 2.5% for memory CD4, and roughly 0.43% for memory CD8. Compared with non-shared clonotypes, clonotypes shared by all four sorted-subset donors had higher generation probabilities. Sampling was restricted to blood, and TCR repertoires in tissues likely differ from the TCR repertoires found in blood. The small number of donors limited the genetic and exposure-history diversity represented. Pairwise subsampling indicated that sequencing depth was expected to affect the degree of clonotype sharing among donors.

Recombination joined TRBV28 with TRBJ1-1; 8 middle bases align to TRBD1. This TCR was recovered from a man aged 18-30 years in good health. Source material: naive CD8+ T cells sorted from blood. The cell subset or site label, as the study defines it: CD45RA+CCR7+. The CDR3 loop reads CASRETGDAEAFF. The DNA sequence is TGTGCCAGCAGAGAGACAGGGGACGCTGAAGCTTTCTTT.